This TCR beta chain was retrieved from a study of T-cell reconstitution after alpha-beta-depleted transplantation in children. Notes on the study in general: Diversity and T-cell counts at one year after transplant derived mostly from new T cells. Expanded graft clones, several hundred of them, were reportedly the source of alpha-beta T cells about two months after transplant.

In this sample, this clonotype turned up many times. The antigen is unknown. The authors prepared the TCRbeta library with unique molecular identifiers. Each CDR3 protein is one row after TCRdb ran MiXCR on the PCR reads. Of 150,000 to 250,000 distinct CDR3 sequences listed, roughly 6% are singletons. Per the germline V gene, CDR1 is SNHLY and CDR2 is FYNNEI. This CDR3 spans 15 amino acids. The V and J ends lost 0 bases and 3 bases respectively, with 10 bases between them. The specimen comprised PBMCs, sampled before TCRalphabeta/CD19-depleted stem cell transplant. The V call is TRBV2, the J call TRBJ2-3; tentative D call: TRBD2 (6 bases). The TCR sequence derives from a girl under two years old with combined immunodeficiency, due to receive a stem cell transplant. The CDR3 DNA reads as TGTGCCAGCAGTGAAGCGCTTGGGGGGACAGATACGCAGTATTTT. Translation: CASSEALGGTDTQYF. The full variable domain, its missing parts supplied by reference TRBV2 and TRBJ2-3, is EPEVTQTPSHQVTQMGQEVILRCVPISNHLYFYWYRQILGQKVEFLVSFYNNEISEKSEIFDDQFSVERPDGSNFTLKIRSTKLEDSAMYFCASSEALGGTDTQYFGPGTRLTVL.